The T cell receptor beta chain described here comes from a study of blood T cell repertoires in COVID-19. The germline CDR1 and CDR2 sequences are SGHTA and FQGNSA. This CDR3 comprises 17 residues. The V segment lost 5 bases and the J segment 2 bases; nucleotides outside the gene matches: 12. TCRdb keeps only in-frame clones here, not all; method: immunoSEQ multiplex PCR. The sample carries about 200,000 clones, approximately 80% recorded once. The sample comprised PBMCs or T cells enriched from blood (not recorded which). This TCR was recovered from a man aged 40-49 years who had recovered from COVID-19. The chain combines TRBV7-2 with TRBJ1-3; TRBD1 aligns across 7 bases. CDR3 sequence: CASSPRTGLFTGNTIYF. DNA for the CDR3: TGTGCCAGCAGCCCACGGACAGGACTTTTTACTGGAAACACCATATATTTT.